The 28 T cell receptor beta chains given below trace back to one sample, sequenced in a study of beta chain features in type 1 diabetes. Overall study results and limits: When Type 1 diabetes patients were examined, their TCRB CDR3s proved moderately but significantly shorter in all four CD4+ subsets.

The sequenced template was cDNA made from the entire isolated RNA. Sequenced by immunoSEQ multiplex PCR; TCRdb stores in-frame clones only, minus some. The sample lists 300,000 or so clones; around 9.7% were seen once. These receptors' antigens are unknown. Sequencing used central memory CD4+ T cells from blood. The origin of the receptors is a man in his thirties or forties with type 1 diabetes.

The chain uses TRBV7-7 and TRBJ2-5; the match to TRBD1 covers 10 bases. V lost 5 bases and J lost 6; bases outside the gene matches: 6. Germline V gives CDR1 SSHAT, CDR2 FNYEAQ (reference sequence). The CDR3 runs to 14 residues. CDR3 sequence (DNA): TGTGCCAGCAGCCCCCGGGACAGGGGAAAGACCCAGTACTTC. Translating gives CASSPRDRGKTQYF.

The V call is TRBV9, the J call TRBJ2-7; D uncertain. The CDR3 is made up of 13 amino acids. The germline V and J ends were trimmed by 5 bases and 2 bases, with 11 bases remaining between them. Germline CDR1 is SGDLS and CDR2 is YYNGEE. For the CDR3, the DNA is TGTGCCAGCAGGGCCTTAAGCACCTACGAGCAGTACTTC. This codes for CASRALSTYEQYF.

The chain couples TRBV2 to TRBJ2-7; TRBD1 matches at 7 bases. J lost 9 bases, V lost 4 bases, and 12 bases had no gene match. CDR3 length equals 14 residues. From germline, CDR1 is SNHLY and CDR2 FYNNEI. The CDR3: CASSVGDSLPGQYF. The CDR3 bases are TGTGCCAGCAGTGTAGGGGACAGCCTCCCCGGGCAGTACTTC. Full variable domain (remainder filled in from reference TRBV2 and TRBJ2-7): EPEVTQTPSHQVTQMGQEVILRCVPISNHLYFYWYRQILGQKVEFLVSFYNNEISEKSEIFDDQFSVERPDGSNFTLKIRSTKLEDSAMYFCASSVGDSLPGQYFGPGTRLTVT.

The chain has TRBV4-1 and TRBJ1-3, with D possibly being TRBD1 (5 bases). Germline loops: CDR1 MGHRA, CDR2 YSYEKL. The CDR3 spans 14 residues. V was shortened by 4 bases and J by 4 bases, with 11 bases between the two germline ends. The CDR3 region is CASSLQGAGNTIYF. The CDR3, as DNA: TGCGCCAGCAGCCTTCAGGGTGCGGGAAACACCATATATTTT.

The J gene is TRBJ2-5, the V gene TRBV7-8; TRBD2 matches 11 bases. The CDR3 length is 15 residues. The junction had 4 bases not matched to a gene; V was cut back by 6 bases and J by 1 base. Per germline, CDR1 SGHVS and CDR2 FQNEAQ. The CDR3: CASSATSGVQETQYF. The CDR3 region has the DNA TGTGCCAGCAGTGCGACTAGCGGGGTCCAAGAGACCCAGTACTTC.

This clone has more than one count but fewer than ten. The chain employs TRBV15 and TRBJ1-2; possible D gene TRBD1, 5 bases. V lost 0 bases to trimming and J lost 2 bases, with 13 bases between them. Germline V gives CDR1 LNHNV, CDR2 YYDKDF (reference sequence). The CDR3 length is 16 residues. The CDR3 region has the DNA TGTGCCACCAGCAGAGATTTGGGCAGGGCCAACTATGGCTACACCTTC. Translating it yields CATSRDLGRANYGYTF.

The V call is TRBV7-9, the J call TRBJ1-6; the D is unclear. CDR3 length: 17 amino acids. Germline CDR1 reads SEHNR; CDR2 reads FQNEAQ (reference sequence). The ends were cut back, 2 bases at V and 0 bases at J, with 11 bases in the middle. CDR3: CASSLRLVGSYNSPLHF. CDR3 sequence (DNA): TGTGCCAGCAGCTTACGATTAGTCGGCTCCTATAATTCACCCCTCCACTTT.

The V call is TRBV4-1, the J call TRBJ1-4; tentatively, D is TRBD1 (6 bases). Germline lookup yields CDR1 MGHRA and CDR2 YSYEKL. The CDR3 has 16 amino acids. Between the trimmed V and J ends, which lost 3 bases and 7 bases, there was a span of 18 bases. The CDR3 protein is CASSHSLVQGFEKLFF. The CDR3 nucleotides are TGCGCCAGCAGCCATTCCTTGGTACAGGGTTTTGAAAAACTGTTTTTT.

This clone occurred a few times. The chain has TRBV6-5 and TRBJ2-3, with D unclear. Trimming took off 6 bases at V and 2 bases at J, with 15 bases between the two ends. Germline lookup yields CDR1 MNHEY and CDR2 SVGAGI. The CDR3 is 15 residues long. As DNA, the CDR3 is TGTGCCAGCAGATTAACGCGACGTAACACAGATACGCAGTATTTT. Its translation: CASRLTRRNTDTQYF.

The chain has TRBV6-1 and TRBJ2-3, with D possibly matching TRBD1 (8 bases). V was trimmed by 6 bases and J by 8 bases, leaving 18 bases between them. Germline V gene data show CDR1 as MNHNS and CDR2 as SASEGT. The CDR3 sequence is 14 residues long. In DNA form, the CDR3 reads TGTGCCAGCAGAGCACAGGGGGGGTTAATTACGCAGTATTTT. Protein product: CASRAQGGLITQYF.

This sequence joins TRBV11-2 and TRBJ2-2, with 15 bases that match TRBD2. Trimming removed 5 bases from V and 6 bases from J; junction bases left unmatched: 10. The CDR3 totals 18 residues. Germline lookup yields CDR1 SGHAT and CDR2 FQNNGV. The CDR3 is CASSPRTSGGASSGELFF. CDR3 bases: TGTGCCAGCAGCCCCAGGACTAGCGGGGGGGCGAGCTCCGGGGAGCTGTTTTTT.

The chain joins TRBV10-2 to TRBJ2-4; D may correspond to TRBD1 or TRBD2 (5 bases each). Trimming removed 3 bases at V and 2 bases at J, with 11 bases between. The CDR3 sequence is 15 residues long. Germline V gene data show CDR1 as WSHSY and CDR2 as SAAADI. CDR3 coding DNA: TGCGCCAGCAGTGACTACCGGGACCCCAAAAACATTCAGTACTTC. It encodes CASSDYRDPKNIQYF.

CDR3 DNA: TGTGCCAGCAGTGAAGGGGACGGCAATAATTCACCCCTCCACTTT. Translation gives CASSEGDGNNSPLHF. The chain has TRBV2 and TRBJ1-6; TRBD1 is a possible D gene (5 bases). The V end lost 1 base, the J end lost 5 bases, and 9 bases lay between the germline ends. Per the germline V gene, CDR1 is SNHLY and CDR2 is FYNNEI. This CDR3 is 15 amino acids long.

Ten or more counts support this clone. The DNA for the CDR3 is TGTGCCAGTATTCCGGGCCACTCTGGAAACACCATATATTTT. Its translation is CASIPGHSGNTIYF. V and J are TRBV19 and TRBJ1-3; D call uncertain. Germline V lookup: CDR1 LNHDA, CDR2 SQIVND (reference sequence). Trimming left V 7 bases short and J 0 bases short, with 10 bases between. This CDR3 is 14 amino acids long.

This clone was observed a handful of times. The gene calls are TRBV5-1 and TRBJ2-3; 10 bases are a match to TRBD1. CDR3 size: 15 residues. The V gene end was trimmed by 3 bases and the J gene end by 2 bases; junction bases not matched to a gene: 3. Germline CDR1 reads SGHRS; CDR2 reads YFSETQ. The CDR3 region is CASSWGQGYTDTQYF. CDR3 nucleotide sequence: TGCGCCAGCAGCTGGGGACAGGGGTACACAGATACGCAGTATTTT.

The chain recombines TRBV5-1 with TRBJ1-2, with D perhaps matching TRBD1 (6 bases). V shed 3 bases and J shed 8 bases, with 17 bases lying between them. The CDR3 consists of 14 residues. Germline V gene data show CDR1 as SGHRS and CDR2 as YFSETQ. The CDR3 is CASSYYREEGGYTF. In DNA form, the CDR3 reads TGCGCCAGCAGCTATTACAGGGAAGAAGGGGGCTACACCTTC.

This clone has only a few counts. CDR3 nucleotides: TGTGCCAGCCTCGGACAGGGGAATCAGCCCCAGCATTTT. Translated: CASLGQGNQPQHF. The rearrangement uses TRBV2 and TRBJ1-5; 9 bases are shared with TRBD1. The germline V gene has CDR1 SNHLY and CDR2 FYNNEI. The V segment lost 8 bases and the J segment 4 bases; nucleotides outside the gene matches: 3. The CDR3 is made up of 13 amino acids.

This clone came up a few times. The chain carries TRBV7-2 and TRBJ2-4; D gene ambiguous. The CDR3 length is 13 residues. The V gene lost 5 bases and the J gene lost 6 bases, with 11 bases spanning the gap. Germline-derived CDR1 and CDR2 are SGHTA and FQGNSA. This chain's CDR3 is CASSPPSLNIQYF. The DNA for the CDR3 is TGTGCCAGCAGCCCACCTTCTTTAAACATTCAGTACTTC. Filled out from reference TRBV7-2 and TRBJ2-4, the complete variable domain reads GAGVSQSPSNKVTEKGKDVELRCDPISGHTALYWYRQSLGQGLEFLIYFQGNSAPDKSGLPSDRFSAERTGGSVSTLTIQRTQQEDSAVYLCASSPPSLNIQYFGAGTRLSVL.

This clone was counted at least ten times. The chain employs TRBV21-1 and TRBJ2-7; the table assigns TRBD2, which was not confirmed against the DNA. TRBV21-1 is a pseudogene locus. This CDR3 comprises 14 residues. The CDR3 DNA reads TGTGCCAGCGGCCCCTCCCGGACTTCAGACGAGCAGTACTTC. Encoded protein: CASGPSRTSDEQYF.

The chain employs TRBV14 and TRBJ1-4, with D possibly TRBD1 on 6 matching bases. Germline CDR1 reads SGHDN; CDR2 reads FVKESK. The CDR3 covers 16 residues. With 4 bases removed from V and 0 bases from J, the gap between germline ends came to 12 bases. The CDR3 spells CASSRGTLATNEKLFF. CDR3 nucleotides: TGTGCCAGCAGCCGAGGGACACTTGCAACTAATGAAAAACTGTTTTTT. Full variable domain (missing parts from reference TRBV14 and TRBJ1-4): EAGVTQFPSHSVIEKGQTVTLRCDPISGHDNLYWYRRVMGKEIKFLLHFVKESKQDESGMPNNRFLAERTGGTYSTLKVQPAELEDSGVYFCASSRGTLATNEKLFFGSGTQLSVL.

The J gene is TRBJ2-1, the V gene TRBV6-5; D tentatively fits TRBD1 or TRBD2 (5 bases each). Germline loops: CDR1 MNHEY, CDR2 SVGAGI. V was shortened by 6 bases and J by 2 bases, with 11 bases between the two germline ends. This CDR3 spans 14 amino acids. The DNA of the CDR3 is TGTGCCAGCAGCCCGAGGGGAGCCTACAATGAGCAGTTCTTC. Translation: CASSPRGAYNEQFF.

The CDR3 reads CASSLEAGNYEQYF. The CDR3 DNA is TGCGCCAGCAGCTTGGAGGCAGGGAACTACGAGCAGTACTTC. This chain uses TRBV5-1 with TRBJ2-7, with a weak D call TRBD1 (5 bases). The CDR3 has 14 residues. V was shortened by 0 bases and J by 3 bases, with 10 bases between the two germline ends. Germline CDR1 is SGHRS and CDR2 is YFSETQ.

This clone was seen more than once but under ten times. The rearrangement uses TRBV6-6 and TRBJ1-6, with D perhaps TRBD1 (6 bases). Germline V gives CDR1 MNHNY, CDR2 SVGAGI (reference sequence). V was shortened by 0 bases and J by 8 bases, with 8 bases between the two germline ends. The length of the CDR3 is 14 residues. The chain's CDR3 is CASSYSRGDSPLHF. The DNA for the CDR3 is TGTGCCAGCAGTTACTCCAGGGGAGATTCACCCCTCCACTTT.

This clone appeared a few times. V usage is TRBV4-2 and J usage is TRBJ1-2; possibly TRBD1 for D (5 bases). V dropped 3 bases and J dropped 6 bases, with 14 bases sitting between them. Germline V CDR1 and CDR2: LGHNA, YNFKEQ. The CDR3 runs to 14 residues. CDR3 in amino acids: CASSQEWDVNGYTF. In DNA form, the CDR3 reads TGTGCCAGCAGCCAGGAATGGGACGTAAATGGCTACACCTTC.

This clone was recorded a few times. A junction end diverges from the germline sequence, so it may reflect a read error. The chain uses TRBV4-1 and TRBJ2-2, with D unclear. The length of the CDR3 is 15 residues. CDR1 and CDR2 from the germline V gene are MGHRA and YSYEKL. The CDR3 nucleotides are TGTGCCAGCAGCTACAGCCAGAGCAACACCGGGGAGCTGTTTTTT. Its protein is CASSYSQSNTGELFF.

The chain uses TRBV28 and TRBJ2-7; 9 nucleotides align to TRBD1. V shed 5 bases and J 7 bases; nucleotides not matched to a gene: 9. Germline CDR1 is MDHEN and CDR2 is SYDVKM. The CDR3 is 14 amino acids. CDR3 loop: CASSGGTGLREQYF. CDR3 in DNA: TGTGCCAGCAGTGGCGGGACAGGGCTAAGGGAGCAGTACTTC.

The rearrangement links TRBV4-3 to TRBJ1-3, with D unclear. The CDR3 has 13 residues. From germline, CDR1 is LGHNA and CDR2 YSLEER. The V gene lost 4 bases and the J gene lost 5 bases, with 9 bases spanning the gap. The CDR3 is CASSRQQRNTIYF. CDR3 nucleotide sequence: TGCGCCAGCAGCCGACAACAGAGAAACACCATATATTTT.

The V gene is TRBV5-1, the J gene TRBJ2-3, with D maybe TRBD2 (6 bases). Trimming took off 0 bases at V and 5 bases at J, with 10 bases between the two ends. Germline-derived CDR1 and CDR2 are SGHRS and YFSETQ. The CDR3 runs to 14 residues. CDR3 loop: CASSLAGVGDTQYF. CDR3 nucleotides: TGCGCCAGCAGCTTGGCGGGGGTCGGAGATACGCAGTATTTT.